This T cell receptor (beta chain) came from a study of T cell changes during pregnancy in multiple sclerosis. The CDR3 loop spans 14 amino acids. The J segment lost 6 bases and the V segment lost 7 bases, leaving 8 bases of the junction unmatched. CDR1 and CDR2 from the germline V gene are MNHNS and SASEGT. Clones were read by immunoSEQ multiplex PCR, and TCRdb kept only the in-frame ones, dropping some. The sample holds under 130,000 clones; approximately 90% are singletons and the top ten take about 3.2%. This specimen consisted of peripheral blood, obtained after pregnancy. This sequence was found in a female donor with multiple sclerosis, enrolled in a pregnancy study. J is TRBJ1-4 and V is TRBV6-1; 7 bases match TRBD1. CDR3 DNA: TGTGCCAGCAACGAGGGGGCAAGATATGAAAAACTGTTTTTT. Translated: CASNEGARYEKLFF.